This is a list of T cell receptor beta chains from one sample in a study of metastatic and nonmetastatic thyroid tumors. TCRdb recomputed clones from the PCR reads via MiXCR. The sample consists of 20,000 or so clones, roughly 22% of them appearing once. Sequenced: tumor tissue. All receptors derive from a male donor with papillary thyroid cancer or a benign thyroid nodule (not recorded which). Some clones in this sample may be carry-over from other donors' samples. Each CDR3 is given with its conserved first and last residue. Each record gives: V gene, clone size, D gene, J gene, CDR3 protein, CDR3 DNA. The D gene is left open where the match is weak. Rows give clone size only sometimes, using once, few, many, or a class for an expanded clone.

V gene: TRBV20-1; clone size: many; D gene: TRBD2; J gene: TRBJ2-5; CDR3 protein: CSAHQASGSLTQYF; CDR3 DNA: TGCAGTGCTCACCAGGCCAGCGGGAGTCTGACCCAGTACTTC
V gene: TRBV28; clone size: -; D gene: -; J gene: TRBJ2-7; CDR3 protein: CASSFSLDEQYF; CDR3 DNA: TGTGCCAGCAGTTTCAGTTTGGACGAGCAGTACTTC
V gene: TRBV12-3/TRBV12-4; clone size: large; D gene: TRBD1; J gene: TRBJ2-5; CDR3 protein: CASSPTTGQETETQYF; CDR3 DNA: TGTGCCAGCAGTCCAACGACCGGACAGGAAACAGAGACCCAGTACTTC
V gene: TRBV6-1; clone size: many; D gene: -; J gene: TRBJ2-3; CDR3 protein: CASSEILERSTDTQYF; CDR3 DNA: TGTGCCAGCAGTGAAATTCTAGAGAGGAGCACAGATACGCAGTATTTT
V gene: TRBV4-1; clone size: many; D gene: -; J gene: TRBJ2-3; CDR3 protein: CASSPFLRVGTDTQYF; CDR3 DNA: TGCGCCAGCAGCCCCTTTTTACGGGTCGGCACAGATACGCAGTATTTT
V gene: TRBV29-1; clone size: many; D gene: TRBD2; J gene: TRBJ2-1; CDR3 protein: CSVEIAGGREMRFF; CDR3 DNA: TGCAGCGTTGAAATAGCGGGAGGGCGTGAGATGAGGTTCTTC
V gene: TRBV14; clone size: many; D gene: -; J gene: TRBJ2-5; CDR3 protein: CASSQDYEGHRGETQYF; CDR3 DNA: TGTGCCAGCAGCCAAGATTACGAGGGACACCGGGGGGAGACCCAGTACTTC
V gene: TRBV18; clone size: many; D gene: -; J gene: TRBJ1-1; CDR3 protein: CASSPDSNFMNTEAFF; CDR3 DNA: TGTGCCAGCTCACCCGACAGCAATTTTATGAACACTGAAGCTTTCTTT
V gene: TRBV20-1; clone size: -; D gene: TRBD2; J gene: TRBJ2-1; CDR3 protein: CSARPEAGVSYNEQFF; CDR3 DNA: TGCAGTGCTAGACCAGAGGCGGGGGTCTCCTACAATGAGCAGTTCTTC
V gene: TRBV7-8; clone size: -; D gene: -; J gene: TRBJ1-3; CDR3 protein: CASSSDRLEGDGNTIYF; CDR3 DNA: TGTGCCAGCAGCTCTGACAGGTTGGAGGGGGATGGAAACACCATATATTTT
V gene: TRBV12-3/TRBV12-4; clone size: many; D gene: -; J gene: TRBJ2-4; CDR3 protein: CASSSTSGDPGKNIQYF; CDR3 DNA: TGTGCCAGCAGTTCCACCTCAGGGGACCCAGGGAAAAACATTCAGTACTTC
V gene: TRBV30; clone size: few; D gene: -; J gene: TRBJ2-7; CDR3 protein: CAWGLRGKYEQYF; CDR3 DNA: TGTGCCTGGGGACTCAGGGGTAAATACGAGCAGTACTTC
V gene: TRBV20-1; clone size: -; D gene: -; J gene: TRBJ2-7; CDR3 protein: CSARGRGGGGHYEQYF; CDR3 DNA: TGCAGTGCTAGAGGGCGGGGTGGAGGGGGACACTACGAGCAGTACTTC
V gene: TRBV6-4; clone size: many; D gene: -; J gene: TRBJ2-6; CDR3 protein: CASSEGAGANVLTF; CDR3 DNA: TGTGCCAGCAGTGAGGGGGCTGGGGCCAACGTCCTGACTTTC
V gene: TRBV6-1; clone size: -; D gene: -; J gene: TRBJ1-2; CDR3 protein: CASIETGWAGYTF; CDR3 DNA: TGTGCCAGCATTGAAACAGGGTGGGCGGGCTACACCTTC
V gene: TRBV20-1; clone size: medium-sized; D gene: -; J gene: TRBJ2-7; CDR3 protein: CSAREASLEQYF; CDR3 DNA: TGCAGTGCTAGAGAGGCCAGCCTCGAGCAGTACTTC
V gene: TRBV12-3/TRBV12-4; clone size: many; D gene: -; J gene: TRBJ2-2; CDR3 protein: CASSRTRDSGELFF; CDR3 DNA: TGTGCCAGCAGTCGGACAAGGGATTCCGGGGAGCTGTTTTTT
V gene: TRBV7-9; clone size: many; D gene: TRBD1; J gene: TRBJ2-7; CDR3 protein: CASSSTGYEQYF; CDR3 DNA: TGTGCCAGCAGCTCGACAGGGTACGAGCAGTACTTC
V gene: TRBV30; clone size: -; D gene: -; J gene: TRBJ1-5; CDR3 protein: CAWSVGEYGPQHF; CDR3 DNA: TGTGCCTGGAGTGTGGGGGAGTATGGGCCCCAGCATTTT
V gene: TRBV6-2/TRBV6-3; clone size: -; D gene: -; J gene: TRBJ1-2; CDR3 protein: CASSYSRGGGYTF; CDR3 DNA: TGTGCCAGCAGTTACTCCAGGGGAGGGGGCTACACCTTC
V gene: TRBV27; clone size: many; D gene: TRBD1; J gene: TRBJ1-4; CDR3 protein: CASSPTGTVNEKLFF; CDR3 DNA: TGTGCCAGCTCCCCTACCGGGACAGTTAATGAAAAACTGTTTTTT
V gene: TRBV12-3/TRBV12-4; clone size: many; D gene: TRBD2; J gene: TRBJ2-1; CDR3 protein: CASSGLAGVSYNEQFF; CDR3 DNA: TGTGCCAGTTCGGGACTAGCGGGAGTATCGTACAATGAGCAGTTCTTC
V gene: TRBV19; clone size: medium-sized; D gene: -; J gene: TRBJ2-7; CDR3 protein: CASSMKWERPYEQYF; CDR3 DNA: TGTGCCAGTAGTATGAAGTGGGAGAGACCCTACGAGCAGTACTTC
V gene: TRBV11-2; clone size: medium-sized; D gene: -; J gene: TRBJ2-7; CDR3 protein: CASSLDLRVYEQYF; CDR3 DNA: TGTGCCAGCAGCTTAGATCTAAGGGTCTACGAGCAGTACTTC
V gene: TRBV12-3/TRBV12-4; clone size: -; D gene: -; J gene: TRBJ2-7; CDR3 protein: CASRGPTYEQYF; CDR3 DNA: TGTGCCAGCAGAGGCCCTACCTACGAGCAGTACTTC
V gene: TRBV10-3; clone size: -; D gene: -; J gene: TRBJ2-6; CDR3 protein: CAIRPSSGTNVLTF; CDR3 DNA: TGTGCCATCAGGCCATCCTCTGGTACCAACGTCCTGACTTTC
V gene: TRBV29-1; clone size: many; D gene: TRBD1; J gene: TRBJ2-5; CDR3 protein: CSVGDRGWETQYF; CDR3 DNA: TGCAGCGTAGGGGACAGGGGGTGGGAGACCCAGTACTTC
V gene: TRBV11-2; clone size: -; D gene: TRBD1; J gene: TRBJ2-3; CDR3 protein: CASSLGRQGLDTQYF; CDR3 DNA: TGTGCCAGCAGCTTAGGTCGACAGGGGCTGGATACGCAGTATTTT
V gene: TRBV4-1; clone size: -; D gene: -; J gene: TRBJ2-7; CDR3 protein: CASSQNPPVAQTLVEQYF; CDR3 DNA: TGCGCCAGCAGCCAAAACCCGCCCGTAGCGCAGACCCTCGTCGAGCAGTACTTC
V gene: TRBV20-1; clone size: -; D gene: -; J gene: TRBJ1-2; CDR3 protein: CSASKGSDPNYGYTF; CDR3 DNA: TGCAGTGCTAGCAAGGGATCAGACCCCAACTATGGCTACACCTTC
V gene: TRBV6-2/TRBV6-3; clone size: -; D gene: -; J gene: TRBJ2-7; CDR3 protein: CASSYSAGGVEQYF; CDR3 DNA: TGTGCCAGCAGTTACTCGGCTGGGGGCGTGGAGCAGTACTTC
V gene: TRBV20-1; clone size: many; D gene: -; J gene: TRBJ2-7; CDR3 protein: CSARGGIEQYF; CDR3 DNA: TGCAGTGCTAGAGGTGGGATCGAGCAGTACTTC
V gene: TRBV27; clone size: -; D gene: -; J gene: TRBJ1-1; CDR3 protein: CTSSLEAGRDTEAFF; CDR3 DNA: TGCACCAGCAGTTTAGAGGCAGGTCGGGACACTGAAGCTTTCTTT
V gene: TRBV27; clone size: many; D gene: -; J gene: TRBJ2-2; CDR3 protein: CASSFPNTGELFF; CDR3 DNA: TGTGCCAGCAGTTTTCCGAACACCGGGGAGCTGTTTTTT
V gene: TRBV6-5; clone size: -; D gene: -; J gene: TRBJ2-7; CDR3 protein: CASSYLQGYYEQYF; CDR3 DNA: TGTGCCAGCAGTTACCTGCAGGGTTACTACGAGCAGTACTTC
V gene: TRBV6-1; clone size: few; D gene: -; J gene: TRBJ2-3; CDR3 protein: CASDTDAVTQYF; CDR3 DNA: TGTGCCAGCGACACGGACGCGGTTACGCAGTATTTT